This TCR beta chain stems from a study of response to subunit inactivated influenza vaccine. V was shortened by 5 bases and J by 4 bases, with 15 bases between the two germline ends. In germline, CDR1 is SGHRS, CDR2 YFSETQ. This CDR3 region has 14 residues. TCRdb independently ran MiXCR on the RT-PCR reads; one entry per CDR3 protein. The table includes 750,000 to 850,000 distinct CDR3 sequences, about 18% detected once. The sample holds one count of this clonotype. Its target is not known. General study findings and limits: Few new T cells, the authors suggested, are recruited by each seasonal influenza vaccination.

Sample: PBMCs from blood, taken less than 6 days after vaccination. The chain joins TRBV5-1 to TRBJ2-5; D possibly corresponds to TRBD2 (7 bases). This receptor was identified in a man between 45 and 60 years old who received an inactivated influenza vaccine. CDR3 amino acids: CASSERDISETQYF. The DNA for the CDR3 is TGCGCCAGCAGTGAGCGGGACATTTCAGAGACCCAGTACTTC.